The rows below give T cell receptor beta chains drawn from one sample of a study of identical twins. TCRdb reanalysed the 5' RACE reads using MiXCR and keeps one entry per CDR3 protein. The data contain fewer than 650,000 distinct CDR3 sequences, 7.1% of them singletons. These data also featured in a second study, about yellow fever vaccine responses in identical twins.

The specimen was PBMCs. These receptors came from a woman aged 18-29 years in good health. Both conserved end residues are part of each CDR3. A D gene is named only where the DNA matches it firmly. Part of the rows lack a size; the others show once, few, many or a class for expanded clones.

D	V	J	size	CDR3	DNA
-	TRBV5-1	TRBJ2-1	-	CASSDRPGNEQFF	TGCGCCAGCAGCGACCGCCCGGGGAATGAGCAGTTCTTC
TRBD2	TRBV29-1	TRBJ2-1	many	CSVEVFPGGEQFF	TGCAGCGTTGAAGTTTTCCCGGGGGGTGAGCAGTTCTTC
TRBD2	TRBV10-3	TRBJ2-1	many	CAIMRTSVDNEQFF	TGTGCCATCATGAGGACTAGCGTAGACAATGAGCAGTTCTTC
-	TRBV4-1	TRBJ2-5	many	CASSQGTLETQYF	TGCGCCAGCAGCCAAGGGACATTGGAGACCCAGTACTTC
TRBD2	TRBV5-1	TRBJ2-1	few	CASRPQGLAGRNEQFF	TGCGCCAGCAGACCCCAGGGGCTAGCGGGAAGGAATGAGCAGTTCTTC
-	TRBV12-3/TRBV12-4	TRBJ2-5	few	CASSLYRWETQYF	TGTGCCAGCAGTTTATATCGGTGGGAGACCCAGTACTTC
-	TRBV24-1	TRBJ2-5	many	CATSDFNREETQYF	TGTGCCACCAGTGATTTTAACCGAGAAGAGACCCAGTACTTC
TRBD2	TRBV7-8	TRBJ2-2	-	CASSLASKAGGMKNTGELFF	TGTGCCAGCAGCTTAGCGTCCAAAGCGGGAGGGATGAAGAACACCGGGGAGCTGTTTTTT
-	TRBV2	TRBJ2-1	-	CASSPTGALVAYNEQFF	TGTGCCAGCAGTCCAACGGGGGCTTTGGTGGCCTACAATGAGCAGTTCTTC
-	TRBV3-1	TRBJ1-1	many	CASSQDRAIGNTEAFF	TGTGCCAGCAGCCAAGATCGGGCAATCGGCAACACTGAAGCTTTCTTT
TRBD2	TRBV5-6	TRBJ2-2	few	CASSLTGTSGRDTGELFF	TGTGCCAGCAGCTTGACCGGGACTAGCGGGAGGGACACCGGGGAGCTGTTTTTT
-	TRBV27	TRBJ1-1	many	CASSLGARVYTEAFF	TGTGCCAGCAGTTTAGGGGCCAGGGTCTACACTGAAGCTTTCTTT
TRBD2	TRBV27	TRBJ2-3	few	CASRGSAGPPNTQYF	TGTGCCAGCAGGGGGTCAGCGGGGCCTCCTAATACGCAGTATTTT
TRBD1	TRBV15	TRBJ2-3	few	CATSRLPGGPDTQYF	TGTGCCACCAGCAGACTCCCAGGGGGTCCAGATACGCAGTATTTT
-	TRBV29-1	TRBJ2-2	few	CSVVHGGPNTGELFF	TGCAGCGTCGTCCACGGGGGACCGAACACCGGGGAGCTGTTTTTT
-	TRBV11-2	TRBJ2-7	few	CASSQRQKLTYEQYF	TGTGCCAGCAGTCAGAGACAGAAACTAACCTACGAGCAGTACTTC
-	TRBV3-1	TRBJ2-1	-	CASSHSQRNEQFF	TGTGCCAGCAGCCATAGTCAACGAAATGAGCAGTTCTTC
-	TRBV10-3	TRBJ1-1	many	CAISESKGGNTEAFF	TGTGCCATCAGTGAGTCGAAGGGGGGCAACACTGAAGCTTTCTTT
-	TRBV11-2	TRBJ2-5	-	CASSLAGRAQETQYF	TGTGCCAGCAGCTTAGCGGGCAGGGCCCAAGAGACCCAGTACTTC
-	TRBV5-6	TRBJ2-7	-	CASSLLTYEQYF	TGTGCCAGCAGCTTGCTGACCTACGAGCAGTACTTC
-	TRBV12-3/TRBV12-4	TRBJ1-5	many	CASSLNAYSNQPQHF	TGTGCCAGCAGTTTAAACGCTTACAGCAATCAGCCCCAGCATTTT
-	TRBV13	TRBJ2-3	many	CASSNRTVYSTDTQYF	TGTGCCAGCAGCAACCGGACAGTCTACAGCACAGATACGCAGTATTTT
TRBD1	TRBV28	TRBJ1-2	many	CASILQGQKGGYTF	TGTGCCAGCATCCTACAGGGGCAGAAGGGAGGCTACACCTTC
TRBD2	TRBV20-1	TRBJ2-7	many	CSASGLAGDAYEQYF	TGCAGTGCTTCGGGACTAGCGGGAGACGCCTACGAGCAGTACTTC
-	TRBV6-1	TRBJ2-1	-	CASSEGDVANEQFF	TGTGCCAGCAGTGAAGGCGACGTGGCCAATGAGCAGTTCTTC